This TCR beta chain was documented in a study of regulatory T cells in long-lasting Graves disease. The time point denotes: persistent/refractory GD, antithyroid drugs over 5 years with positive TRAb. Construction of the TCR library relied on RNA isolated from PBMCs. Combining iRepertoire HTBI primers with Arm-PCR of CDR3 regions, the authors built TCR beta libraries. As originally analysed: Identified segments across samples numbered under 80 TRBV and about 13 TRBJ. In TCRdb, the multiplex PCR reads were re-called with MiXCR into one record per CDR3 protein. The V and J calls come from TCRdb's annotation, not from the publication. The table has approximately 380,000 distinct CDR3 sequences, less than 25% seen once. This clonotype appeared a few times. Its antigen is as yet unknown. Points from the study as a whole: Persistent patients shared more public clonotypes (over 2,500) than new patients (nearly 1,000). Newly diagnosed Graves' patients exceeded persistent ones in TCR diversity.

The sample here was peripheral blood mononuclear cells (PBMCs), taken when the disease was refractory, from a patient treated with antithyroid drugs. The receptor comes from a female donor with Graves disease.

This chain's CDR3 is CASSAGQEKPSGYTF. The CDR3 region has the DNA TGTGCCAGCAGTGCCGGACAGGAAAAGCCTTCTGGCTACACCTTC. This rearrangement joins TRBV7-9 to TRBJ1-2; 7 bases are a match to TRBD1. This CDR3 is 15 amino acids long. Germline V gene data show CDR1 as SEHNR and CDR2 as FQNEAQ (reference sequence). V trimming: 6 bases; J trimming: 7 bases; junction bases outside the gene matches: 14.